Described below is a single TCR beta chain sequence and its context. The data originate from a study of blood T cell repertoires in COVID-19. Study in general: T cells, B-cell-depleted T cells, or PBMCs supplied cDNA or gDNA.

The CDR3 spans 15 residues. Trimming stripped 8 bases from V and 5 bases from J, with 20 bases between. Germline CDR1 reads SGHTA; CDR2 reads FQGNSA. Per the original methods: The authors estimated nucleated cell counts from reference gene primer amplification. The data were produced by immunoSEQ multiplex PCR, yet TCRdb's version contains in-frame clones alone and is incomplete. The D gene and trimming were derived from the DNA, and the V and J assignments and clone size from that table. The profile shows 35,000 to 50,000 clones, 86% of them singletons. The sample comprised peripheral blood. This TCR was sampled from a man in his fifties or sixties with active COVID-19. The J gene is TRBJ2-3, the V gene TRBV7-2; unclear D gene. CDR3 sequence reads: CASAKSSLGVDTQYF. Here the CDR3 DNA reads TGTGCCAGCGCGAAGAGCTCTCTAGGCGTAGATACGCAGTATTTT.